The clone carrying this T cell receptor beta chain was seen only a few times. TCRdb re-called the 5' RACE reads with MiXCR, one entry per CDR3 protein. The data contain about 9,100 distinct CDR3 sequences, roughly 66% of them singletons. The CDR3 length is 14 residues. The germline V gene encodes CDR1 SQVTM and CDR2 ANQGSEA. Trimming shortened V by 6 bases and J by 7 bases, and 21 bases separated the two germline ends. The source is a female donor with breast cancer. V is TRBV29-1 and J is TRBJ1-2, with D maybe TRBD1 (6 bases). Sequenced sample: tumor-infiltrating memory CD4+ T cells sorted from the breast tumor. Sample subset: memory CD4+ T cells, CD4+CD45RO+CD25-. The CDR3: CSVGSPTGNPGYTF. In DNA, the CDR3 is TGCAGCGTGGGCTCGCCCACAGGGAATCCTGGCTACACCTTC.